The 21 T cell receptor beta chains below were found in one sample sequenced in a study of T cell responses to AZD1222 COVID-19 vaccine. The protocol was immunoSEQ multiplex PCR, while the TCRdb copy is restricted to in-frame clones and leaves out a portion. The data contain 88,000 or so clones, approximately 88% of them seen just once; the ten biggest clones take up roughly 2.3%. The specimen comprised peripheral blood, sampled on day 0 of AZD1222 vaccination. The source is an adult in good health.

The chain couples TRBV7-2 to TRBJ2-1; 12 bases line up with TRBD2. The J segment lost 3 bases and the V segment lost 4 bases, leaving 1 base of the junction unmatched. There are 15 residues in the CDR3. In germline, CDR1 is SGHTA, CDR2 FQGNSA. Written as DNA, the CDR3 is TGTGCCAGCAGCTCGACTAGCGGGGGCTACAATGAGCAGTTCTTC. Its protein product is CASSSTSGGYNEQFF.

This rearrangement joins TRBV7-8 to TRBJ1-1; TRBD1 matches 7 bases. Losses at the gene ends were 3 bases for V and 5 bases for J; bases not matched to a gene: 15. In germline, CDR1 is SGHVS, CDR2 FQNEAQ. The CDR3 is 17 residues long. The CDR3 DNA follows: TGTGCCAGCAGCTTCGCGGTACCGGGAGGGGGCAGGACTGAAGCTTTCTTT. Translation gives CASSFAVPGGGRTEAFF.

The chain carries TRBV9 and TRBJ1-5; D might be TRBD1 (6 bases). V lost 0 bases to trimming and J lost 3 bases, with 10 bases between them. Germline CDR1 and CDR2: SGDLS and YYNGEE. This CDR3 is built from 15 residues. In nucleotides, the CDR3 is TGTGCCAGCAGCGTAGGGACAGCGGCCAATCAGCCCCAGCATTTT. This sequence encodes CASSVGTAANQPQHF.

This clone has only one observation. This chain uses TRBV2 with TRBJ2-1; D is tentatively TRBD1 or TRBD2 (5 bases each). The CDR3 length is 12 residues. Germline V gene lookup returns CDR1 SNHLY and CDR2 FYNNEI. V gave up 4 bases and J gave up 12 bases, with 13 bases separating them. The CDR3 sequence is CASSGPQRGQFF. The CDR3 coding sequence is TGTGCCAGCAGTGGTCCACAGAGGGGGCAGTTCTTC.

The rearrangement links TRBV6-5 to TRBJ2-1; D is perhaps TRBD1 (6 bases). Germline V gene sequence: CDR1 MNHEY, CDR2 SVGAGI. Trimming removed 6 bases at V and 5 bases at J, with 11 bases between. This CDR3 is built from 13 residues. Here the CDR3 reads CASSWGLHNEQFF. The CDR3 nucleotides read TGTGCCAGCAGCTGGGGGCTCCACAATGAGCAGTTCTTC.

The CDR3 here is CASSVAGQSSYNSPLHF. As DNA, the CDR3 is TGTGCCAGCAGCGTTGCTGGACAAAGCTCCTATAATTCACCCCTCCACTTT. The V gene is TRBV9, the J gene TRBJ1-6, with D maybe TRBD1 (5 bases). Trimming shortened V by 2 bases and J by 0 bases, and 12 bases separated the two germline ends. Germline V CDR1 and CDR2: SGDLS, YYNGEE. The CDR3 totals 17 residues.

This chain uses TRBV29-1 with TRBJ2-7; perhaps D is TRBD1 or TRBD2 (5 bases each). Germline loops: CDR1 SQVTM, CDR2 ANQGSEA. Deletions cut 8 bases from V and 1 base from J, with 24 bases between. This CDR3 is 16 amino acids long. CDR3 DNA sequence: TGCAGCTTTAGTATTAATTTGGGGACCGAGTCCTACGAGCAGTACTTC. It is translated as CSFSINLGTESYEQYF.

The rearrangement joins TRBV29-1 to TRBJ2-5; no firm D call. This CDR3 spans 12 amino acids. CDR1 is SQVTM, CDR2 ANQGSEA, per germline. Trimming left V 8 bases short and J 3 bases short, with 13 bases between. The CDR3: CSFETFKETQYF. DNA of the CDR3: TGCAGCTTCGAGACATTTAAAGAGACCCAGTACTTC.

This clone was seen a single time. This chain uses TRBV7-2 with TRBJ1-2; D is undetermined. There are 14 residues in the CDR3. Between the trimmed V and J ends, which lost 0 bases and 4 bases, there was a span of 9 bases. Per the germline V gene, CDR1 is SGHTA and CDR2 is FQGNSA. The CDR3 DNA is TGTGCCAGCAGCTTAGCGAACAGCCTCTATGGCTACACCTTC. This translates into CASSLANSLYGYTF. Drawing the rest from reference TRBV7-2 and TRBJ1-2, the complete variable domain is GAGVSQSPSNKVTEKGKDVELRCDPISGHTALYWYRQSLGQGLEFLIYFQGNSAPDKSGLPSDRFSAERTGGSVSTLTIQRTQQEDSAVYLCASSLANSLYGYTFGSGTRLTVV.

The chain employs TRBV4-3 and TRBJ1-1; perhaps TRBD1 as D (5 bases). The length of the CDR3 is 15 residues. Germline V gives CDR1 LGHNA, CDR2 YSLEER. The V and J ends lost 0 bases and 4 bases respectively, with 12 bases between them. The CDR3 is CASSQDEGKATEAFF. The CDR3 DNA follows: TGCGCCAGCAGCCAAGATGAGGGGAAGGCCACTGAAGCTTTCTTT.

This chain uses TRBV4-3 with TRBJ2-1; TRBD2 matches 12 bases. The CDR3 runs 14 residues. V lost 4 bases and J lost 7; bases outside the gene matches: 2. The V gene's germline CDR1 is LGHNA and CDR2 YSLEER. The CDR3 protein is CASSPGLAGNEQFF. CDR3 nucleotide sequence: TGCGCCAGCAGCCCCGGACTAGCGGGGAATGAGCAGTTCTTC.

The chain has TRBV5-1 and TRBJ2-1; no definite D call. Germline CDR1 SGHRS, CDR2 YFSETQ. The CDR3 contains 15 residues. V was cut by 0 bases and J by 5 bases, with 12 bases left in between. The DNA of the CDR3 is TGCGCCAGCAGCTTGGCCATTGGGCAAAACAATGAGCAGTTCTTC. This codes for CASSLAIGQNNEQFF.

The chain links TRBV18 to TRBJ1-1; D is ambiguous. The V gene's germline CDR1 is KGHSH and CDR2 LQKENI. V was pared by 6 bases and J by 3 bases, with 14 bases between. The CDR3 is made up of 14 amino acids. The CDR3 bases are TGTGCCAGCTCGCCGCGAATAGGTGACACTGAAGCTTTCTTT. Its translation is CASSPRIGDTEAFF. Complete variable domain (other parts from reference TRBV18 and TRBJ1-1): NAGVMQNPRHLVRRRGQEARLRCSPMKGHSHVYWYRQLPEEGLKFMVYLQKENIIDESGMPKERFSAEFPKEGPSILRIQQVVRGDSAAYFCASSPRIGDTEAFFGQGTRLTVV.

Here the CDR3 reads CASRGPSGNTIYF. CDR3 in DNA: TGTGCCAGCAGGGGACCGTCTGGAAACACCATATATTTT. The chain uses TRBV6-5 and TRBJ1-3; possible D gene TRBD1, 5 bases. Trimming pared 6 bases from V and 1 base from J, leaving 7 bases between. The CDR3 has 13 residues. The germline CDR1 and CDR2 sequences are MNHEY and SVGAGI.

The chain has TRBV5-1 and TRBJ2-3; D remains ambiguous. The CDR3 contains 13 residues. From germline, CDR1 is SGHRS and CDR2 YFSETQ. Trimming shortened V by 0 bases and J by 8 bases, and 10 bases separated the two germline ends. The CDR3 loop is CASSLVYAGTQYF. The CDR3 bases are TGCGCCAGCAGCTTGGTTTACGCAGGTACGCAGTATTTT.

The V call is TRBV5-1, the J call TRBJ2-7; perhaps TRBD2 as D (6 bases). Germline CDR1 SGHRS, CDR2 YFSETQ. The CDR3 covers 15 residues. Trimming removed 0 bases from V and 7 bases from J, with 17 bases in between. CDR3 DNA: TGCGCCAGCAGCTTGGGGGAAGGAGGGTCGGAGGAGCAGTACTTC. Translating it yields CASSLGEGGSEEQYF.

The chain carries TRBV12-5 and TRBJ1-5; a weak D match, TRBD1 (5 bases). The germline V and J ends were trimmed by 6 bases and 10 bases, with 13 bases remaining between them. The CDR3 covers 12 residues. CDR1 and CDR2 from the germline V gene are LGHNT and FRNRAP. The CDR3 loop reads CASGLGGDPQHF. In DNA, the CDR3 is TGTGCTAGTGGCCTCGGGGGGGATCCCCAGCATTTT.

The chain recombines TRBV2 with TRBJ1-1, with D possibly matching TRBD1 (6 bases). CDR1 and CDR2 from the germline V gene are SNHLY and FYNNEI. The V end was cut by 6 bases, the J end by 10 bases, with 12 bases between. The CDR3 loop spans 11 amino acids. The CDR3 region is CASRGQYVAFF. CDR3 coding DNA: TGTGCCAGCAGAGGACAGTACGTAGCTTTCTTT.

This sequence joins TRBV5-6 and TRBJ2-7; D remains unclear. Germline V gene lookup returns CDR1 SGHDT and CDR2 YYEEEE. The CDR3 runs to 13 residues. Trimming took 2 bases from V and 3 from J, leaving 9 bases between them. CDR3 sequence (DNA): TGTGCCAGCAGCTTCCCGGAACGCTACGAGCAGTACTTC. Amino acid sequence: CASSFPERYEQYF.

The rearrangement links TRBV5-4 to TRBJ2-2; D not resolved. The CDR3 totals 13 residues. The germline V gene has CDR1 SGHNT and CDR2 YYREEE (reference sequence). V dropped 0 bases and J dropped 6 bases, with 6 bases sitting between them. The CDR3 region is CASSLDGAGELFF. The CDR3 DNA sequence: TGTGCCAGCAGCTTGGATGGGGCCGGGGAGCTGTTTTTT.

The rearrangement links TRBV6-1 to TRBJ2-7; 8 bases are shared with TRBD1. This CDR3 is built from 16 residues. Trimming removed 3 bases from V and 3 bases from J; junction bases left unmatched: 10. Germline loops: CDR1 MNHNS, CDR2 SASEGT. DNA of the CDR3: TGTGCCAGCAGTGATCCGGGGGACAGGTCTGTCTACGAGCAGTACTTC. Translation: CASSDPGDRSVYEQYF.